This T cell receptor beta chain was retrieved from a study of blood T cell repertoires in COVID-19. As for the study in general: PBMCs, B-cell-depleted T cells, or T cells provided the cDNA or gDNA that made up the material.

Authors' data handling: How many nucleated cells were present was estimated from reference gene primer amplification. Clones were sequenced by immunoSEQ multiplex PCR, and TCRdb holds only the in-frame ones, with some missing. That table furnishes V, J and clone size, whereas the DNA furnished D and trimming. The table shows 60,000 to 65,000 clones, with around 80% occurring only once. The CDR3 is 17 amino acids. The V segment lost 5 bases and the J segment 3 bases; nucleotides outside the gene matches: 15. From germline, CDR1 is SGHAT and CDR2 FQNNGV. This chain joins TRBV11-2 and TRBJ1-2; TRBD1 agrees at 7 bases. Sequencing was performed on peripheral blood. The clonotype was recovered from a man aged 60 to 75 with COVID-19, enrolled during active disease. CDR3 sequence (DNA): TGTGCCAGCAGCCCGATGGGGACGGGAGGGGGCGACTATGGCTACACCTTC. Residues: CASSPMGTGGGDYGYTF.